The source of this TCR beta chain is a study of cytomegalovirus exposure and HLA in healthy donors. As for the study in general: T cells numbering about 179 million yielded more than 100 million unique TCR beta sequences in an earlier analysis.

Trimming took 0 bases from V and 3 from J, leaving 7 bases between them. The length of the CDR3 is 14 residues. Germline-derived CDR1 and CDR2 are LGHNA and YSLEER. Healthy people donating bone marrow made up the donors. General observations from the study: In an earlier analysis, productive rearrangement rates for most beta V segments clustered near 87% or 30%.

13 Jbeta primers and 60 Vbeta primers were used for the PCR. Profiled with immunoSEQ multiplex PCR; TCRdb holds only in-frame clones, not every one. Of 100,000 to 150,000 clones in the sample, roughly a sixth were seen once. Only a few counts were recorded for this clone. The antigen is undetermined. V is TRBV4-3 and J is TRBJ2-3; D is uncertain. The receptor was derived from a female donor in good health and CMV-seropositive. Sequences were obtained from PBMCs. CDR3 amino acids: CASSQDSWTDTQYF. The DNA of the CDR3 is TGCGCCAGCAGCCAAGATAGTTGGACAGATACGCAGTATTTT.